What follows are 14 T cell receptor beta chains derived from one specimen sequenced in a study of patients and donors after allogeneic stem cell transplantation (dated by TCRdb to about 2020). The library was produced with RT-PCR. Sequencing instrument: NextSeq 550. Starting from the raw public reads, TCRdb applied fastp trimming at Q25, assembled clones with MiXCR and retained in-frame beta chains. Rows are unified per CDR3 protein, each entry keeping the most common DNA and genes. The sample table shows a few hundred thousand distinct CDR3 sequences, and more than 35% are seen once. The ten biggest clones cover approximately 10% of the sample. Sequenced input: blood, either unsorted or a sorted T cell fraction (not recorded which). Source of these receptors: a human donor who was either an allogeneic HSCT recipient or a stem cell or donor lymphocyte infusion donor (not recorded which). It is not recorded whose cells these are; they may come from a transplant donor.

This clonotype has more than one count but fewer than ten. V usage is TRBV21-1 and J usage is TRBJ1-2; the tabulated D call, TRBD1, remains unverified against the DNA. TRBV21-1 is a pseudogene locus. This CDR3 region has 15 residues. The CDR3 coding sequence is TGTGCCAGCAGCACTCGGACAGGGGGGAACTATGGCTACACCTTC. Translating gives CASSTRTGGNYGYTF.

The chain recombines TRBV10-2 with TRBJ1-6; no clear D. V was cut by 6 bases and J by 5 bases, with 14 bases left in between. The germline V gene has CDR1 WSHSY and CDR2 SAAADI. This CDR3 comprises 15 residues. This CDR3 reads CASSPTGSHNSPLHF. The CDR3 nucleotides are TGCGCCAGCAGCCCAACCGGGAGTCATAATTCACCCCTCCACTTT.

This chain joins TRBV4-3 and TRBJ1-3; D is ambiguous. Germline V gene data show CDR1 as LGHNA and CDR2 as YSLEER. V lost 0 bases and J 0 bases, leaving 9 bases between the germline ends. The length of the CDR3 is 16 residues. The CDR3 DNA reads TGCGCCAGCAGCCAAGATCGGGCAGGCTCTGGAAACACCATATATTTT. Amino acid sequence: CASSQDRAGSGNTIYF.

This clonotype came up a few times. The genes are TRBV4-1 and TRBJ1-6; D gene uncertain. CDR3 length: 17 amino acids. Germline V gene lookup returns CDR1 MGHRA and CDR2 YSYEKL. Trimming removed 0 bases from V and 5 bases from J, with 14 bases in between. This CDR3 reads CASSQDEGRWDNSPLHF. The CDR3 coding sequence is TGCGCCAGCAGCCAAGATGAGGGCCGCTGGGATAATTCACCCCTCCACTTT.

The rearrangement links TRBV28 to TRBJ2-4, with 8 bases fitting TRBD1. The ends lost 3 bases at V and 6 bases at J; junction bases unmatched: 4. The CDR3 has 14 amino acids. The germline V gene encodes CDR1 MDHEN and CDR2 SYDVKM. For the CDR3, the DNA is TGTGCCAGCAGTTTTGGCCAGGGGGCAAACATTCAGTACTTC. It is translated as CASSFGQGANIQYF.

This clonotype appeared a few times. The CDR3 protein is CASGTRARDEKLFF. The CDR3 DNA follows: TGTGCCAGCGGGACTAGGGCGCGGGATGAAAAACTGTTTTTT. The chain uses TRBV7-2 and TRBJ1-4; D is perhaps TRBD1 (5 bases). V shed 8 bases and J shed 6 bases, with 16 bases lying between them. The CDR3 covers 14 residues. CDR1 and CDR2 from the germline V gene are SGHTA and FQGNSA.

This clonotype showed up just a few times. The chain has TRBV7-6 and TRBJ1-6, with no clear D. This CDR3 spans 16 amino acids. Germline-derived CDR1 and CDR2 are SGHVS and FNYEAQ. Trimming cost V 2 bases and J 2 bases, with 10 bases left between them. The DNA of the CDR3 is TGTGCCAGCAGCTTATCTCCGGGTACCTATAATTCACCCCTCCACTTT. Protein: CASSLSPGTYNSPLHF.

This clonotype was recorded many times. This rearrangement joins TRBV6-2 or TRBV6-3 to TRBJ1-2, with D unclear. CDR1 and CDR2 (germline): MNHEY, SVGEGT. Trimming shortened V by 7 bases and J by 8 bases, and 14 bases separated the two germline ends. CDR3 size: 12 residues. CDR3 bases: TGTGCCAGCAACGGACGTACGAGGGGCTACACCTTC. This translates into CASNGRTRGYTF.

A few counts support this clonotype. V usage is TRBV20-1 and J usage is TRBJ1-1; D unclear. Germline V gene lookup returns CDR1 DFQATT and CDR2 SNEGSKA (reference sequence). The CDR3 sequence is 12 residues long. Trimming stripped 4 bases from V and 1 base from J, with 7 bases between. CDR3 DNA: TGCAGTGCTATCGGACCGAACACTGAAGCTTTCTTT. This gives the protein CSAIGPNTEAFF.

The chain links TRBV12-3 or TRBV12-4 to TRBJ2-3, with 11 bases fitting TRBD1. V dropped 6 bases and J dropped 2; count of bases not matched to a gene: 10. This CDR3 contains 17 residues. The CDR3 sequence: CASSDLWTGGLTDTQYF. For the CDR3, the DNA is TGTGCCAGCAGCGATCTTTGGACAGGGGGCCTCACAGATACGCAGTATTTT.

This chain uses TRBV6-1 with TRBJ1-4, with D perhaps TRBD1 (6 bases). This CDR3 is 16 amino acids long. Trimming took 2 bases from V and 7 from J, leaving 17 bases between them. Germline V gene lookup returns CDR1 MNHNS and CDR2 SASEGT. The CDR3 sequence: CASSENPDGGREKLFF. The CDR3 nucleotides read TGTGCCAGCAGTGAAAACCCGGACGGGGGCCGTGAAAAACTGTTTTTT.

The chain links TRBV5-1 to TRBJ1-5; tentatively, D is TRBD1 (6 bases). CDR3 length: 16 residues. V lost 2 bases to trimming and J lost 0 bases, with 12 bases between them. Germline CDR1 and CDR2: SGHRS and YFSETQ. CDR3 nucleotide sequence: TGCGCCAGCAGCTTTCGGGGGCTAGGTAGCAATCAGCCCCAGCATTTT. Translating gives CASSFRGLGSNQPQHF.

Only a few counts were recorded for this clonotype. V and J are TRBV6-6 and TRBJ1-6, with 7 bases matching TRBD1. Trimming cost V 2 bases and J 8 bases; bases outside gene matches: 0. Germline CDR1 MNHNY, CDR2 SVGAGI (reference sequence). This CDR3 is built from 13 residues. CDR3 coding DNA: TGTGCCAGCAGTTACGGACAGGATTCACCCCTCCACTTT. Translated: CASSYGQDSPLHF.

This clonotype has only a few counts. V and J are TRBV9 and TRBJ1-5; 8 positions agree with TRBD1. This CDR3 contains 13 residues. Germline CDR1 reads SGDLS; CDR2 reads YYNGEE. V lost 2 bases to trimming and J lost 5 bases; unmatched junction nucleotides: 0. The CDR3 DNA follows: TGTGCCAGCAGCGTGACAGGGGATCAGCCCCAGCATTTT. Protein: CASSVTGDQPQHF. Combining the CDR3 with reference TRBV9 and TRBJ1-5 gives the whole variable domain DSGVTQTPKHLITATGQRVTLRCSPRSGDLSVYWYQQSLDQGLQFLIQYYNGEERAKGNILERFSAQQFPDLHSELNLSSLELGDSALYFCASSVTGDQPQHFGDGTRLSIL.